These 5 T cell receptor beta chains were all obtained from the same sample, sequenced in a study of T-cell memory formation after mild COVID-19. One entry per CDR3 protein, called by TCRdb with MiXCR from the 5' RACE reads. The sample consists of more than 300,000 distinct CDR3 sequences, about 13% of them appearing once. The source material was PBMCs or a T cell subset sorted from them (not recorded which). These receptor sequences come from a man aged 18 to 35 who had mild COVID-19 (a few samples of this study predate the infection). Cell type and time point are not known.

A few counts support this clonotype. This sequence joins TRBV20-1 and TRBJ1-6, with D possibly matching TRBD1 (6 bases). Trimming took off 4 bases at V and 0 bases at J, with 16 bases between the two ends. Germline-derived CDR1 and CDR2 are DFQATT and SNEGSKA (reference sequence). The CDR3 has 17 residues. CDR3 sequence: CSAMGGPGSSYNSPLHF. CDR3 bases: TGCAGTGCTATGGGGGGCCCGGGCAGCTCCTATAATTCACCCCTCCACTTT.

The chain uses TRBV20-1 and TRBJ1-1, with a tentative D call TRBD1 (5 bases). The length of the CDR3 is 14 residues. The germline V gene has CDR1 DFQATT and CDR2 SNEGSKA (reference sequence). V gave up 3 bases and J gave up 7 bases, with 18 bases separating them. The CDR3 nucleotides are TGCAGTGCTAGGGCCCAAGGGGCAGAGGGTGAAGCTTTCTTT. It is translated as CSARAQGAEGEAFF.

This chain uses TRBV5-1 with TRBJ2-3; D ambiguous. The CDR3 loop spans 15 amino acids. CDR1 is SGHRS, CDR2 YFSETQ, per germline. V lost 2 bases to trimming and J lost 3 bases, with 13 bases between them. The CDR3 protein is CASSFTGVGTDTQYF. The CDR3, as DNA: TGCGCCAGCAGCTTTACGGGCGTTGGTACAGATACGCAGTATTTT.

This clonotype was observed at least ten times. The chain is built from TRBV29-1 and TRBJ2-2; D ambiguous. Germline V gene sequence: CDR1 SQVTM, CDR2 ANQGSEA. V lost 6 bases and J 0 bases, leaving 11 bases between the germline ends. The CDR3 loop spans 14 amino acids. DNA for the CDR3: TGCAGCGTCGGAACGCTAGCGAACACCGGGGAGCTGTTTTTT. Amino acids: CSVGTLANTGELFF.

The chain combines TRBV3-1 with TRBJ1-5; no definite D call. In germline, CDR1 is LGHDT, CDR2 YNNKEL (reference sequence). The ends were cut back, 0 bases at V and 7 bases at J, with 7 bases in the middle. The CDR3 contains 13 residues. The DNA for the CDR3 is TGTGCCAGCAGCCAAGACGGGGAACAGCCCCAGCATTTT. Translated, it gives CASSQDGEQPQHF.